A single sample gave rise to the 14 T cell receptor beta chains below, sequenced in a study of blood T cells in healthy people across ages. A J-beta primer mix and a sample-barcoded 5' primer were used in a second PCR of about 6 to 12 cycles. TCRdb processed the 5' RACE reads anew with MiXCR; each CDR3 protein has one entry. This table has some 1.5 million distinct CDR3 sequences, 28% appearing once. The specimen was blood. Source of these receptors: a woman aged 25 to 39 in good health.

In its sample, this clonotype was seen a few times. The rearrangement links TRBV12-3 or TRBV12-4 to TRBJ1-1, with D perhaps matching TRBD1 (5 bases). Trimming removed 5 bases from V and 10 bases from J, with 17 bases in between. There are 13 residues in the CDR3. The CDR3 coding sequence is TGTGCCAGCAGTCCCACGGACACGGCTGTAGCTTTCTTT. Translation: CASSPTDTAVAFF.

The rearrangement uses TRBV21-1 and TRBJ2-7; the table calls TRBD2, which could not be checked here. TRBV21-1 is labeled a pseudogene. The CDR3 spans 13 residues. Here the CDR3 reads CASTAGSWVEQYF. CDR3 nucleotides: TGTGCCAGCACAGCGGGAAGTTGGGTGGAGCAGTACTTC.

The CDR3 sequence: CASQHGDGYNSPLHF. The CDR3 DNA is TGTGCCTCTCAACACGGGGACGGCTATAATTCACCCCTCCACTTT. The rearrangement links TRBV19 to TRBJ1-6; D is perhaps TRBD1 (5 bases). Germline lookup yields CDR1 LNHDA and CDR2 SQIVND (reference sequence). Trimming shortened V by 11 bases and J by 3 bases, and 17 bases separated the two germline ends. The CDR3 sequence is 15 residues long.

The J gene is TRBJ2-7, the V gene TRBV12-3 or TRBV12-4; TRBD1 might be the D (5 bases). There are 14 residues in the CDR3. V lost 3 bases and J lost 5, with 14 bases in between. This CDR3 is CASSFRQGSNEQYF. The CDR3 bases are TGTGCCAGCAGTTTTAGGCAGGGATCGAACGAGCAGTACTTC.

This clonotype was counted a few times. The chain carries TRBV19 and TRBJ1-5; the D is unclear. The CDR3 sequence is 15 residues long. The V and J ends lost 9 bases and 3 bases respectively, with 18 bases between them. Germline V CDR1 and CDR2: LNHDA, SQIVND (reference sequence). CDR3 residues: CASKGRSGFNQPQHF. The CDR3 DNA reads as TGTGCCAGCAAGGGCAGGTCCGGGTTCAATCAGCCCCAGCATTTT.

A remark on this clonotype: A read error may be the cause here, since a much bigger clone is one base away. This chain connects TRBV6-2 or TRBV6-3 to TRBJ2-1; D gene ambiguous. The V and J ends lost 7 bases and 10 bases respectively, with 14 bases between them. CDR3 length equals 12 residues. Germline CDR1 MNHEY, CDR2 SVGEGT. The CDR3: CASKPSVGEQFF. In DNA form, the CDR3 reads TGTGCCAGCAAACCCTCGGTGGGCGAGCAGTTCTTC.

The chain employs TRBV5-1 and TRBJ2-7, with a possible D match to TRBD2 (6 bases). The CDR3 extends over 15 amino acids. CDR1 SGHRS and CDR2 YFSETQ come from the germline V gene. V lost 4 bases, J lost 0 bases, and 14 bases lay in between. The CDR3 coding sequence is TGCGCCAGCAGCCGAACTAGCTCGAGCTCCTACGAGCAGTACTTC. Its translation is CASSRTSSSSYEQYF.

This clonotype has a handful of counts. The junction differs from germline at one of its ends, possibly a read error. V usage is TRBV20-1 and J usage is TRBJ2-7, with D tentatively TRBD2 (6 bases). Germline-derived CDR1 and CDR2 are DFQATT and SNEGSKA (reference sequence). The CDR3 has 15 amino acids. In DNA, the CDR3 is TGCAGTGCTAGAAGTCAGCGGGCCGCTTCCTACAAGCAGTACTTC. Translating it yields CSARSQRAASYKQYF.

The chain links TRBV7-2 to TRBJ2-5; a possible D gene is TRBD1 (5 bases). Germline-derived CDR1 and CDR2 are SGHTA and FQGNSA. V lost 5 bases and J lost 4, with 14 bases in between. The CDR3 runs 14 residues. The CDR3 nucleotides read TGTGCCAGCAGCGTATTTGGGCAGGGAGAGACCCAGTACTTC. It translates to CASSVFGQGETQYF.

This clonotype was observed a handful of times. This chain uses TRBV5-5 with TRBJ1-2; TRBD1 matches at 7 bases. The germline CDR1 and CDR2 sequences are SGHKS and YYEKEE (reference sequence). Trimming at V came to 5 bases and at J to 14 bases, leaving 15 bases not matched to a gene. This CDR3 region has 13 residues. This CDR3 reads CASRGWGQPVETF. In nucleotides, the CDR3 is TGTGCCAGCAGGGGATGGGGACAGCCGGTCGAAACCTTC.

The chain links TRBV20-1 to TRBJ2-1, with TRBD1 matching 8 bases. The ends lost 6 bases at V and 5 bases at J; junction bases unmatched: 21. Germline-derived CDR1 and CDR2 are DFQATT and SNEGSKA (reference sequence). This CDR3 region has 18 residues. CDR3 region: CSAPKRDRLATANNEQFF. As DNA, the CDR3 is TGCAGTGCCCCCAAAAGGGACAGGTTAGCGACTGCCAACAATGAGCAGTTCTTC.

This clonotype has at least ten counts. The genes are TRBV7-2 and TRBJ2-1; D tentatively fits TRBD1 or TRBD2 (5 bases each). The germline gives CDR1 SGHTA, CDR2 FQGNSA. V lost 2 bases to trimming and J lost 6 bases, with 14 bases between them. The CDR3 loop spans 15 amino acids. The CDR3 DNA is TGTGCCAGCAGCTTATCAGGGAGCGAGGGCAATGAGCAGTTCTTC. It is translated as CASSLSGSEGNEQFF.

Many counts were recorded for this clonotype. The chain carries TRBV5-5 and TRBJ2-7, with D perhaps matching TRBD2 (6 bases). From germline, CDR1 is SGHKS and CDR2 YYEKEE (reference sequence). The CDR3 is 15 residues long. Trimming pared 2 bases from V and 0 bases from J, leaving 12 bases between. The DNA for the CDR3 is TGTGCCAGCAGCTTAATACCGGGAGCCTCCTACGAGCAGTACTTC. Translation gives CASSLIPGASYEQYF. Full variable domain (remainder filled in from reference TRBV5-5 and TRBJ2-7): DAGVTQSPTHLIKTRGQQVTLRCSPISGHKSVSWYQQVLGQGPQFIFQYYEKEERGRGNFPDRFSARQFPNYSSELNVNALLLGDSALYLCASSLIPGASYEQYFGPGTRLTVT.

This chain connects TRBV12-3 or TRBV12-4 to TRBJ2-3; 9 positions match TRBD2. V was clipped by 3 bases and J by 5 bases; unmatched bases: 6. The CDR3 totals 15 residues. In DNA form, the CDR3 reads TGTGCCAGCAGTTTTGCGGGGGGGGCCGGAGATACGCAGTATTTT. Its protein product is CASSFAGGAGDTQYF.